The 22 T cell receptor beta chains below come from one sample, sequenced in a study of blood T cell repertoires in COVID-19. TCRdb's table, derived via immunoSEQ multiplex PCR, lists solely in-frame clones and lacks some. The sample lists 150,000 or so clones, around 81% seen once, with roughly 8.3% in the top ten. Sequenced: peripheral blood. These TCRs come from a human donor with acute or convalescent COVID-19. The donor label of this sample is uncertain.

The chain has TRBV5-1 and TRBJ1-1; the D gene is possibly TRBD1 (5 bases). The CDR3 covers 14 residues. Trimming stripped 0 bases from V and 7 bases from J, with 13 bases between. The V gene's germline CDR1 is SGHRS and CDR2 YFSETQ. DNA for the CDR3: TGCGCCAGCAGCTTGGATGGGGCGGAAGGTGAAGCTTTCTTT. The encoded protein is CASSLDGAEGEAFF.

The chain uses TRBV5-4 and TRBJ2-1, with 9 bases aligning to TRBD1. The ends lost 3 bases at V and 4 bases at J; junction bases unmatched: 5. The CDR3 runs to 15 residues. Looked up from germline, CDR1 is SGHNT and CDR2 is YYREEE (reference sequence). DNA of the CDR3: TGTGCCAGCAGCTCCGGGACAGGGAGTTACAATGAGCAGTTCTTC. Its translation: CASSSGTGSYNEQFF.

This chain links TRBV5-1 with TRBJ1-4; D gene ambiguous. V was clipped by 0 bases and J by 1 base, with 7 bases between them. Germline-derived CDR1 and CDR2 are SGHRS and YFSETQ. This CDR3 comprises 15 residues. The CDR3 reads CASSLGAGTNEKLFF. CDR3 bases: TGCGCCAGCAGCTTGGGTGCGGGAACTAATGAAAAACTGTTTTTT.

The genes are TRBV30 and TRBJ2-7, with D tentatively TRBD1 (5 bases). The CDR3 runs 14 residues. CDR1 is GTSNPN, CDR2 SVGIG, per germline (reference sequence). V was shortened by 0 bases and J by 2 bases, with 11 bases between the two germline ends. The CDR3 region is CAWSVDSATYEQYF. The CDR3 DNA reads as TGTGCCTGGAGTGTAGACAGCGCAACCTACGAGCAGTACTTC.

The chain uses TRBV6-5 and TRBJ2-7; a weak D match, TRBD2 (5 bases). CDR1 and CDR2 from the germline V gene are MNHEY and SVGAGI. CDR3 length: 13 amino acids. Trimming pared 7 bases from V and 3 bases from J, leaving 13 bases between. The CDR3 nucleotides are TGTGCCAGCACCCTCGACGGGAACTACGAGCAGTACGTC. Translated: CASTLDGNYEQYV.

Turning to this clone: A much larger clone lies a single base off, so this may be a read error. The same CDR3 arises from other DNA sequences in this sample as well. The chain recombines TRBV24-1 with TRBJ2-1, with D perhaps matching TRBD1 (6 bases). Germline loops: CDR1 KGHDR, CDR2 SFDVKD. CDR3 length: 15 amino acids. Here the CDR3 reads CATSDGRGSYNEQFF. CDR3 bases: TGTGCCACCAGTGATGGCAGGGGCTCCTATAATGAGCAGTTCTTC.

The chain carries TRBV6-5 and TRBJ1-2; 9 nucleotides match TRBD1. The germline gives CDR1 MNHEY, CDR2 SVGAGI. The CDR3 totals 14 residues. Germline trimming cut 2 bases from V and 8 bases from J; bases unmatched to any gene: 6. Here the CDR3 DNA reads TGTGCCAGCAGTTACGTGGGACAGGGTAGCGGCTACACCTTC. Translation: CASSYVGQGSGYTF.

This chain links TRBV7-3 with TRBJ2-2; TRBD2 is a possible D gene (5 bases). The CDR3 is 16 amino acids. V lost 2 bases to trimming and J lost 6 bases, with 16 bases between them. The germline V gene encodes CDR1 SGHTA and CDR2 FQGTGA. In DNA form, the CDR3 reads TGTGCCAGCAGCTTAGGCGGTGGACTGCCCGCCGGGGAGCTGTTTTTT. Encoded protein: CASSLGGGLPAGELFF.

The rearrangement joins TRBV10-3 to TRBJ1-1; maybe TRBD1 (5 bases). In germline, CDR1 is ENHRY, CDR2 SYGVKD. With 3 bases removed from V and 6 bases from J, the gap between germline ends came to 11 bases. The CDR3 length is 13 residues. CDR3 in DNA: TGTGCCATCAGTGACAAGGGGAGGCCTGAAGCTTTCTTT. Its protein product is CAISDKGRPEAFF.

The gene calls are TRBV29-1 and TRBJ1-4; TRBD1 aligns across 7 bases. The CDR3 spans 15 residues. J gave up 8 bases and V 0 bases, and 9 bases lay outside the gene matches. Germline assignment: CDR1 SQVTM and CDR2 ANQGSEA. For the CDR3, the DNA is TGCAGCGTTGAAGACGCCAGGACAGGATCCGAAAAACTGTTTTTT. It codes for CSVEDARTGSEKLFF.

The chain joins TRBV19 to TRBJ1-3; a weak D match, TRBD1 (6 bases). The V gene lost 11 bases and the J gene lost 0 bases, with 11 bases spanning the gap. Germline values: CDR1 LNHDA, CDR2 SQIVND (reference sequence). The CDR3 contains 13 residues. The CDR3 DNA is TGTGCCGCACAGGGCCTCTCTGGAAACACCATATATTTT. Its translation is CAAQGLSGNTIYF.

The CDR3 region is CASSPTSGRELFF. CDR3 bases: TGCGCCAGCAGCCCGACTAGCGGCCGGGAGCTGTTTTTT. V gene TRBV5-1 combines with J gene TRBJ2-2; 9 positions agree with TRBD2. The V segment lost 4 bases and the J segment 9 bases; nucleotides outside the gene matches: 4. CDR3 length: 13 residues. Germline loops: CDR1 SGHRS, CDR2 YFSETQ.

J is TRBJ2-2 and V is TRBV19; no clear D gene. V lost 7 bases to trimming and J lost 4 bases, with 13 bases between them. CDR3 size: 14 residues. The germline gives CDR1 LNHDA, CDR2 SQIVND (reference sequence). CDR3 in amino acids: CASNPAVSTGELFF. The DNA of the CDR3 is TGTGCCAGTAACCCCGCAGTCAGCACCGGGGAGCTGTTTTTT.

This chain joins TRBV27 and TRBJ2-1; 7 nucleotides match TRBD1. Germline V gene data show CDR1 as MNHEY and CDR2 as SMNVEV (reference sequence). The J segment lost 0 bases and the V segment lost 1 base, leaving 12 bases of the junction unmatched. The CDR3 is 19 residues long. CDR3: CASSLFNLKGQSSYNEQFF. CDR3 bases: TGTGCCAGCAGTTTATTTAATCTGAAGGGACAGAGCTCCTACAATGAGCAGTTCTTC.

The chain joins TRBV30 to TRBJ1-2; a possible D gene is TRBD1 (6 bases). Trimming took off 2 bases at V and 3 bases at J, with 16 bases between the two ends. Germline values: CDR1 GTSNPN, CDR2 SVGIG (reference sequence). The CDR3 covers 15 residues. The CDR3 region has the DNA TGTGCCTGGAGTATACGGGGCAGGGGAGACTATGGCTACACCTTC. Translated: CAWSIRGRGDYGYTF.

The rearrangement uses TRBV6-1 and TRBJ1-6; TRBD1 matches 7 bases. The junction had 10 bases not matched to a gene; V was cut back by 0 bases and J by 8 bases. Per germline, CDR1 MNHNS and CDR2 SASEGT. The CDR3 extends over 17 amino acids. CDR3 amino acids: CASSEAGRGILDSPLHF. The CDR3 DNA is TGTGCCAGCAGTGAAGCGGGCAGGGGGATTTTGGATTCACCCCTCCACTTT.

This chain links TRBV5-1 with TRBJ1-1; D ambiguous. CDR1 is SGHRS, CDR2 YFSETQ, per germline. The ends were cut back, 4 bases at V and 12 bases at J, with 19 bases in the middle. The CDR3 runs to 13 residues. CDR3 region: CASSEDFTRATFF. The CDR3 DNA sequence: TGCGCCAGCAGCGAGGACTTCACAAGGGCAACTTTCTTT.

V and J are TRBV5-4 and TRBJ2-5; the D gene is possibly TRBD1 (6 bases). Germline V CDR1 and CDR2: SGHNT, YYREEE (reference sequence). V was trimmed by 5 bases and J by 5 bases, leaving 13 bases between them. The CDR3 is 13 residues long. CDR3 bases: TGTGCCAGCAGGCCAGGGGCTGGGGAGACCCAGTACTTC. Its protein is CASRPGAGETQYF.

The V gene is TRBV5-1, the J gene TRBJ2-3; no clear D gene. The CDR3 contains 13 residues. The germline V and J ends were trimmed by 4 bases and 2 bases, with 8 bases remaining between them. In germline, CDR1 is SGHRS, CDR2 YFSETQ. CDR3 nucleotides: TGCGCCAGCAGCCGACAATACACAGATACGCAGTATTTT. Its translation: CASSRQYTDTQYF.

This clone was seen repeatedly, ten times or more. The V call is TRBV5-6, the J call TRBJ1-6; the D gene is possibly TRBD1 (5 bases). V dropped 0 bases and J dropped 7 bases, with 17 bases sitting between them. The germline gives CDR1 SGHDT, CDR2 YYEEEE. This CDR3 comprises 17 residues. DNA for the CDR3: TGTGCCAGCAGCTTGGCGGGGGGAGGAGCCGTCAATTCACCCCTCCACTTT. Its protein is CASSLAGGGAVNSPLHF.

This chain connects TRBV9 to TRBJ1-3; tentatively, D is TRBD1 (5 bases). The CDR3 length is 16 residues. V lost 3 bases and J lost 0, with 13 bases in between. Germline V CDR1 and CDR2: SGDLS, YYNGEE. The CDR3 DNA follows: TGTGCCAGCAGCGGGTCGGGACTCCACTCTGGAAACACCATATATTTT. Translating it yields CASSGSGLHSGNTIYF.

The chain joins TRBV11-1 to TRBJ1-1; D is unresolved. The CDR3 sequence is 13 residues long. Looked up from germline, CDR1 is SGHAT and CDR2 is FQDESV (reference sequence). Trimming left V 1 base short and J 0 bases short, with 3 bases between. CDR3 DNA sequence: TGTGCCAGCAGCTTAGTAGTGAACACTGAAGCTTTCTTT. This gives the protein CASSLVVNTEAFF.